A selection of T cell receptor beta chains follows, all from one sample in a study of control samples from healthy donors and cancer patients. Clones were read by immunoSEQ multiplex PCR, and TCRdb kept only the in-frame ones, dropping some. The sample has 150,000 to 200,000 clones; approximately 94% are singletons. Sequencing was performed on blood. The receptors here all came from a woman younger than 35 in good health. The CDR3 runs from the conserved cysteine through the conserved F or W. Each record gives: CDR3 protein, J gene, V gene, clone size. The size of a clone is reported for some rows only, either as once, few or many, or as a class for expanded clones.

CATSEDGYEQYF | TRBJ2-7 | TRBV24-1 | -
CASVTGTGYNEQFF | TRBJ2-1 | TRBV6-5 | -
CASSLTGTAPLHF | TRBJ1-6 | TRBV28 | -
CASRKIQGSYNEQFF | TRBJ2-1 | TRBV6-6 | once
CASSLTYYRGSNQPQHF | TRBJ1-5 | TRBV28 | -
CADGLTGDEQFF | TRBJ2-1 | TRBV2 | -
CASSLGISRGDGYTF | TRBJ1-2 | TRBV5-8 | -
CASSLEGWSNSEGEQFF | TRBJ2-1 | TRBV28 | once
CSVAPTFGGIRETQYF | TRBJ2-5 | TRBV29-1 | -
CASSFDAITFMNTEAFF | TRBJ1-1 | TRBV27 | -
CASSQGPGAAGANVLTF | TRBJ2-6 | TRBV4-2 | -
CASSNRGDTEAFF | TRBJ1-1 | TRBV9 | -
CASSLSRLAGYPETDTQYF | TRBJ2-3 | TRBV13 | -
CASSRLLRTGELFF | TRBJ2-2 | TRBV7-9 | -
CASSQDLSYGGSPPLGYNEQFF | TRBJ2-1 | TRBV4-2 | -
CASEGLGQLKNAEAFF | TRBJ1-1 | TRBV28 | -
CASSGGRRVSYNEQFF | TRBJ2-1 | TRBV5-5 | once
CASSFGQPSNQPQHF | TRBJ1-5 | TRBV27 | -
CASSESGQLSSYNSPLHF | TRBJ1-6 | TRBV6-1 | -
CASSIDMTHRGTDTQYF | TRBJ2-3 | TRBV19 | -
CATSDPAQPQHF | TRBJ1-5 | TRBV24-1 | -
CASSPGTDLGNTIYF | TRBJ1-3 | TRBV9 | few
CADWRSGANVLTF | TRBJ2-6 | TRBV7-9 | -
CASSYTALGNTIYF | TRBJ1-3 | TRBV19 | once
CASSQDRTGWGGYTF | TRBJ1-2 | TRBV4-2 | -
CASMGFRTAVGPQHF | TRBJ1-5 | TRBV2 | -
CASSRTRVETQYF | TRBJ2-5 | TRBV6-1 | once
CASRDLYEQYF | TRBJ2-7 | TRBV6-5 | -
CASSTGVPEAFF | TRBJ1-1 | TRBV12-3/TRBV12-4 | -
CASSEWTSGRIYEQYF | TRBJ2-7 | TRBV6-1 | -
CASSRDGQYGYTF | TRBJ1-2 | TRBV5-4 | -
CASSLGTGIGIEGYTF | TRBJ1-2 | TRBV11-2 | -
CASSSRGAANEKLFF | TRBJ1-4 | TRBV28 | -
CASSLLALQGYTF | TRBJ1-2 | TRBV11-2 | -
CSVGTGNEKLFF | TRBJ1-4 | TRBV29-1 | -
CASRRPIRDRGGNQPQHF | TRBJ1-5 | TRBV6-6 | -
CASRRAVGETQYF | TRBJ2-5 | TRBV7-2 | -
CASSSSPRQGWSNEQFF | TRBJ2-1 | TRBV6-2/TRBV6-3 | -
CAASGQGKGYTF | TRBJ1-2 | TRBV24-1 | once
CASSVGLAVDTQYF | TRBJ2-3 | TRBV4-2 | once
CASSSGGSISAQYF | TRBJ2-3 | TRBV5-1 | once
CASSAALTSGSEQYF | TRBJ2-7 | TRBV28 | -
CASTRTVSSSGNTIYF | TRBJ1-3 | TRBV27 | once
CASSSLTRQGWGANTEAFF | TRBJ1-1 | TRBV11-2 | -
CASKLFIVNEQFF | TRBJ2-1 | TRBV5-6 | -
CASSPENYNEQFF | TRBJ2-1 | TRBV23-1 | -
CASSENKGAFGETQYF | TRBJ2-5 | TRBV10-1 | -
CASSPSTPNEKLFF | TRBJ1-4 | TRBV28 | few
CASSSFWSNTEAFF | TRBJ1-1 | TRBV28 | -
CASSKGLAGYTQYF | TRBJ2-3 | TRBV6-2/TRBV6-3 | -
CSASQEHYEQYF | TRBJ2-7 | TRBV20-1 | -
CASGTTLVVVGYTF | TRBJ1-2 | TRBV25-1 | once
CASSPGNTEAFF | TRBJ1-1 | TRBV2 | -
CATTGTASYEQYF | TRBJ2-7 | TRBV19 | -
CASSERQVYNSPLHF | TRBJ1-6 | TRBV2 | -
CASSLEASGGTDTQYF | TRBJ2-3 | TRBV11-3 | -
CATSDFVELFF | TRBJ2-2 | TRBV24-1 | -
CATSDSEKGDYGYTF | TRBJ1-2 | TRBV24-1 | once
CAISHGGQGDSPLHF | TRBJ1-6 | TRBV10-3 | once
CASSDGWTSIDTQYF | TRBJ2-3 | TRBV6-4 | -